This TCR beta chain was found in a study of a mutant IDH1 vaccine in newly diagnosed glioma. Overall study context: Patients under treatment included 62.5% males and approximately 38% females and had a mean age of around 40 years. It was radiotherapy, temozolomide, or both that patients received previously, with most receiving both.

Details on this clone: Its antigen remains unidentified.

Profiled with immunoSEQ multiplex PCR; TCRdb holds only in-frame clones, not every one. Of some 33,000 clones in the sample, around nine tenths are singletons; the top ten hold around 2.5%. Time point specified: week 23, last vaccination. A single vaccine dose contained 300 ug of mutant IDH1 20-mer peptide, and topical imiquimod was used with it. The V and J ends lost 7 bases and 0 bases respectively, with 9 bases between them. This CDR3 comprises 13 residues. CDR1 is LNHDA and CDR2 is SQIVND in the germline V gene (reference sequence). The TCR originated in a man aged 35-49 years with glioma. The material sequenced was PBMCs, taken from a glioma patient whose treatment included an IDH1 peptide vaccine. The chain recombines TRBV19 with TRBJ1-2; weak D call: TRBD1 (5 bases). The DNA of the CDR3 is TGTGCCAGTATTGACAGAGCTAACTATGGCTACACCTTC. Protein product: CASIDRANYGYTF.